These 18 T cell receptor beta chains were sequenced from one sample in a study of blood T cell repertoires in COVID-19. Repertoires were generated with immunoSEQ multiplex PCR, while TCRdb's copy carries only in-frame clones and drops some. This table holds more than 50,000 clones, 90% found once. Sequenced sample: peripheral blood. These receptors originate from a woman aged 40 to 50 with active COVID-19.

This chain uses TRBV5-1 with TRBJ2-7; D perhaps matches TRBD1 (5 bases). The CDR3 consists of 14 residues. Trimming left V 4 bases short and J 2 bases short, with 13 bases between. CDR1 is SGHRS and CDR2 is YFSETQ in the germline V gene. CDR3 nucleotides: TGCGCCAGCAGCGTCAGGGAAGGGCCCTACGAGCAGTACTTC. Amino acid sequence: CASSVREGPYEQYF.

The chain recombines TRBV7-3 with TRBJ2-1; D is possibly TRBD1 (5 bases). The CDR3 loop spans 13 amino acids. Trimming pared 10 bases from V and 5 bases from J, leaving 15 bases between. CDR1 is SGHTA, CDR2 FQGTGA, per germline. In nucleotides, the CDR3 is TGTGCCACCAAGGGGCCTCAGGACAATGAGCAGTTCTTC. This encodes CATKGPQDNEQFF.

The chain has TRBV18 and TRBJ2-2; 7 positions match TRBD1. This CDR3 has 14 amino acids. Germline V gene lookup returns CDR1 KGHSH and CDR2 LQKENI. J lost 5 bases, V lost 4 bases, and 4 bases had no gene match. The CDR3: CASSRIQGTGELFF. CDR3 nucleotides: TGTGCCAGCTCACGAATACAGGGGACCGGGGAGCTGTTTTTT. Complete variable domain (other parts from reference TRBV18 and TRBJ2-2): NAGVMQNPRHLVRRRGQEARLRCSPMKGHSHVYWYRQLPEEGLKFMVYLQKENIIDESGMPKERFSAEFPKEGPSILRIQQVVRGDSAAYFCASSRIQGTGELFFGEGSRLTVL.

This chain uses TRBV4-2 with TRBJ2-7; D might be TRBD2 (7 bases). The CDR3 is 15 amino acids. Germline V lookup: CDR1 LGHNA, CDR2 YNFKEQ. V lost 5 bases, J lost 3 bases, and 17 bases lay in between. The CDR3 sequence: CASSGTGGHHYEQYF. The DNA of the CDR3 is TGTGCCAGCAGCGGGACGGGGGGCCACCACTACGAGCAGTACTTC.

The chain combines TRBV5-8 with TRBJ2-3; tentatively, D is TRBD2 (5 bases). CDR1 is SGHTS and CDR2 is YDEGEE in the germline V gene. The length of the CDR3 is 15 residues. V was shortened by 0 bases and J by 2 bases, with 10 bases between the two germline ends. CDR3 nucleotides: TGTGCCAGCAGCTTGGTCTCGGGAAACACAGATACGCAGTATTTT. Its translation: CASSLVSGNTDTQYF. Complete variable domain (other parts from reference TRBV5-8 and TRBJ2-3): EAGVTQSPTHLIKTRGQQATLRCSPISGHTSVYWYQQALGLGLQFLLWYDEGEERNRGNFPPRFSGRQFPNYSSELNVNALELEDSALYLCASSLVSGNTDTQYFGPGTRLTVL.

The V and J genes are TRBV2 and TRBJ1-1, with TRBD1 as a possible D gene (6 bases). Deletions cut 5 bases from V and 7 bases from J, with 17 bases between. The germline V gene has CDR1 SNHLY and CDR2 FYNNEI. The CDR3 has 14 amino acids. CDR3 nucleotide sequence: TGTGCCAGCAGTCCGCTGAGGGGGTTCTTTGAAGCTTTCTTT. This gives the protein CASSPLRGFFEAFF.

The genes are TRBV3-1 (or the pseudogene TRBV3-2) and TRBJ2-7, with 7 bases fitting TRBD1. The J segment lost 10 bases and the V segment lost 5 bases, leaving 8 bases of the junction unmatched. This CDR3 is 12 amino acids long. Per the germline V gene, CDR1 is LGHDT and CDR2 is YNNKEL (reference sequence). This CDR3 is CASSNSRGNQYF. In DNA form, the CDR3 reads TGTGCCAGCAGCAACTCCAGGGGGAACCAGTACTTC.

This chain connects TRBV5-1 to TRBJ2-6, with D possibly being TRBD2 (7 bases). V was shortened by 2 bases and J by 1 base, with 10 bases between the two germline ends. Germline V gives CDR1 SGHRS, CDR2 YFSETQ. This CDR3 contains 16 residues. This CDR3 reads CASSFGGQSGANVLTF. The CDR3 bases are TGCGCCAGCAGCTTCGGGGGGCAGTCTGGGGCCAACGTCCTGACTTTC.

This clone was detected only once. V is TRBV5-1 and J is TRBJ2-2; 8 positions agree with TRBD2. The germline gives CDR1 SGHRS, CDR2 YFSETQ. V dropped 1 base and J dropped 3; count of bases not matched to a gene: 5. The length of the CDR3 is 16 residues. The CDR3 coding sequence is TGCGCCAGCAGCTTGACAGCGGGGGCCGACACCGGGGAGCTGTTTTTT. Its translation: CASSLTAGADTGELFF.

The V and J genes are TRBV28 and TRBJ2-7; the match to TRBD1 covers 11 bases. CDR1 is MDHEN and CDR2 is SYDVKM in the germline V gene. This CDR3 has 13 residues. V lost 8 bases to trimming and J lost 6 bases; unmatched junction nucleotides: 6. The CDR3 is CASRTGGLGEQYF. CDR3 DNA: TGTGCCAGCCGGACAGGGGGCTTGGGCGAGCAGTACTTC.

This sequence joins TRBV11-3 and TRBJ2-4, with D hard to call. Germline V gene sequence: CDR1 SGHNT, CDR2 YENEEA. V lost 5 bases and J 8 bases, leaving 25 bases between the germline ends. The CDR3 runs to 17 residues. The CDR3 loop is CASSGPARLNFGDIQYF. The CDR3 nucleotides are TGTGCCAGCAGCGGCCCAGCCCGCCTTAATTTCGGAGACATTCAGTACTTC.

The chain couples TRBV18 to TRBJ1-5, with D possibly TRBD1 on 6 matching bases. V lost 2 bases and J lost 6, with 23 bases in between. The CDR3 sequence is 18 residues long. The germline V gene encodes CDR1 KGHSH and CDR2 LQKENI. The CDR3 region is CASSPTRARGLSSQPQHF. The CDR3, as DNA: TGTGCCAGCTCACCAACAAGGGCCAGGGGCTTAAGTAGTCAGCCCCAGCATTTT.

V usage is TRBV19 and J usage is TRBJ2-3; 10 bases are a match to TRBD1. CDR1 LNHDA and CDR2 SQIVND come from the germline V gene (reference sequence). V was pared by 7 bases and J by 5 bases, with 12 bases of the junction left unmatched. This CDR3 has 16 residues. CDR3 coding DNA: TGTGCCAGTACCCCCAGGGACAGGGGTTTTGTAGATACGCAGTATTTT. This translates into CASTPRDRGFVDTQYF. The variable domain in full, completed from reference TRBV19 and TRBJ2-3, reads DGGITQSPKYLFRKEGQNVTLSCEQNLNHDAMYWYRQDPGQGLRLIYYSQIVNDFQKGDIAEGYSVSREKKESFPLTVTSAQKNPTAFYLCASTPRDRGFVDTQYFGPGTRLTVL.

The V call is TRBV10-3, the J call TRBJ1-1; no reliable D call. The CDR3 extends over 13 amino acids. Trimming took 7 bases from V and 7 from J, leaving 16 bases between them. The germline CDR1 and CDR2 sequences are ENHRY and SYGVKD. CDR3 protein: CAIKEQTDLEAFF. The CDR3 DNA reads as TGTGCCATCAAGGAACAGACGGATCTTGAAGCTTTCTTT.

This chain joins TRBV20-1 and TRBJ2-1, with TRBD2 identical over 8 bases. The germline gives CDR1 DFQATT, CDR2 SNEGSKA (reference sequence). Unmatched junction bases numbered 14, after V lost 3 bases and J lost 1 base. The CDR3 runs to 18 residues. The CDR3 DNA reads TGCAGTGCTAGTCGAACCCCGGGAGGGGGGAGGTCCTACAATGAGCAGTTCTTC. The encoded protein is CSASRTPGGGRSYNEQFF.

A single count supports this clone. The chain employs TRBV2 and TRBJ2-5; 11 bases match TRBD2. The CDR3 sequence is 14 residues long. Trimming took 4 bases from V and 2 from J; bases not matched to a gene: 0. Per germline, CDR1 SNHLY and CDR2 FYNNEI. The chain's CDR3 is CASSASGGQETQYF. CDR3 in DNA: TGTGCCAGCAGTGCTAGCGGGGGGCAAGAGACCCAGTACTTC.

V gene TRBV2 combines with J gene TRBJ2-5; D is unclear. The V and J ends lost 1 base and 4 bases respectively, with 7 bases between them. This CDR3 is 13 amino acids long. The germline V gene encodes CDR1 SNHLY and CDR2 FYNNEI. The CDR3 region has the DNA TGTGCCAGCAGTGAAGTTTTCCGAGAGACCCAGTACTTC. Amino acid sequence: CASSEVFRETQYF.

This clone was observed a few times. V gene TRBV7-6 combines with J gene TRBJ2-7, with D possibly TRBD1 on 6 matching bases. Deletions cut 3 bases from V and 0 bases from J, with 9 bases between. The CDR3 length is 14 residues. Germline V CDR1 and CDR2: SGHVS, FNYEAQ. The CDR3 is CASSFRRGSYEQYF. Written as DNA, the CDR3 is TGTGCCAGCAGCTTCCGCAGGGGCTCCTACGAGCAGTACTTC.